This T cell receptor beta chain was found in a study of CD8 T cells in Susac syndrome. About 0.5 to 1 ug RNA was reverse transcribed with random hexamers. TCRdb re-called the immunoSEQ multiplex PCR reads with MiXCR, one entry per CDR3 protein. Of roughly 120,000 distinct CDR3 sequences in the sample, 95% to 98% were seen once. Peripheral blood CD8+ and CD4+ T cells were profiled by TCR beta sequencing. Trimming took 6 bases from V and 7 from J; bases not matched to a gene: 13. Germline V gene sequence: CDR1 DFQATT, CDR2 SNEGSKA (reference sequence). The CDR3 spans 14 residues. V gene TRBV20-1 combines with J gene TRBJ2-7; 9 bases are shared with TRBD2. Material: CD4+ T cells from PBMCs. The clonotype was recovered from a human donor in good health. The DNA for the CDR3 is TGCAGTGCCCCCCGACCAGGCGGGAGGGGTGAGCAGTACTTC. Its translation is CSAPRPGGRGEQYF.